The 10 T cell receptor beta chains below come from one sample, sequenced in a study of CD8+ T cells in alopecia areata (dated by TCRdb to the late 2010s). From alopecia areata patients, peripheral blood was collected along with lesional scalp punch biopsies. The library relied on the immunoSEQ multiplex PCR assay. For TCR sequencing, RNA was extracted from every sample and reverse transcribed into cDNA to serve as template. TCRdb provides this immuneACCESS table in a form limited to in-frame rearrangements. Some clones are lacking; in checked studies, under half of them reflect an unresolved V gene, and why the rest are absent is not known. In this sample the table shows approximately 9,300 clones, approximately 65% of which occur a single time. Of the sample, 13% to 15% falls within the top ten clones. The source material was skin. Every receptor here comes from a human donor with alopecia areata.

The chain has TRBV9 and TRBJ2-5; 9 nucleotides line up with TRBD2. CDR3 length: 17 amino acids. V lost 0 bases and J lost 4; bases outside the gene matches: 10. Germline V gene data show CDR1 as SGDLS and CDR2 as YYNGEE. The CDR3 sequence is CASSVGLAGPPGETQYF. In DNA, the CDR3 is TGTGCCAGCAGCGTAGGGCTAGCGGGACCACCAGGAGAGACCCAGTACTTC. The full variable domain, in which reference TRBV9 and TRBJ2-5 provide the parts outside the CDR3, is DSGVTQTPKHLITATGQRVTLRCSPRSGDLSVYWYQQSLDQGLQFLIQYYNGEERAKGNILERFSAQQFPDLHSELNLSSLELGDSALYFCASSVGLAGPPGETQYFGPGTRLLVL.

The CDR3 is CATRAGGAEDTQYF. The CDR3 nucleotides are TGTGCCACCCGGGCAGGGGGCGCAGAAGATACGCAGTATTTT. V is TRBV15 and J is TRBJ2-3; TRBD1 aligns across 8 bases. CDR3 length: 14 amino acids. From germline, CDR1 is LNHNV and CDR2 YYDKDF (reference sequence). J lost 5 bases, V lost 8 bases, and 9 bases had no gene match.

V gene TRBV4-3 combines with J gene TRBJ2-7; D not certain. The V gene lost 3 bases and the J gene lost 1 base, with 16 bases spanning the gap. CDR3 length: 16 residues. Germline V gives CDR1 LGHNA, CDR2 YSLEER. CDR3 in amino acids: CASSQGLGVESYEQYF. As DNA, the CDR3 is TGCGCCAGCAGCCAGGGGTTGGGTGTAGAGTCCTACGAGCAGTACTTC.

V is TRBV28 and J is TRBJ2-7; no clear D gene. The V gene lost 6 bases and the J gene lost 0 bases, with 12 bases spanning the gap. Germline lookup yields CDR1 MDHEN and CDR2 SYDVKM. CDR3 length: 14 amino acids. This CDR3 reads CASRGNWGSYEQYF. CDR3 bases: TGTGCCAGCAGAGGGAATTGGGGCTCCTACGAGCAGTACTTC.

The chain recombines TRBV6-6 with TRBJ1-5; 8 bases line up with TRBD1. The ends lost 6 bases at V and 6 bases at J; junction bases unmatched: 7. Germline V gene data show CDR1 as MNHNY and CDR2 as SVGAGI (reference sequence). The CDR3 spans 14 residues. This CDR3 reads CASSRGTGGQPQHF. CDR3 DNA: TGTGCCAGCAGCCGGGGGACAGGCGGTCAGCCCCAGCATTTT.

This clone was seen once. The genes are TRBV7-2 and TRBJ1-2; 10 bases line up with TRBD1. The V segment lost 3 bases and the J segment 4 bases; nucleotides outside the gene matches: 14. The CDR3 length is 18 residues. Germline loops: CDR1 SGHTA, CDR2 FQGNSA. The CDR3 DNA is TGTGCCAGCAGCTTTACTGGAAGAGGACAGGGGGGAAGCTATGGCTACACCTTC. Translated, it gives CASSFTGRGQGGSYGYTF.

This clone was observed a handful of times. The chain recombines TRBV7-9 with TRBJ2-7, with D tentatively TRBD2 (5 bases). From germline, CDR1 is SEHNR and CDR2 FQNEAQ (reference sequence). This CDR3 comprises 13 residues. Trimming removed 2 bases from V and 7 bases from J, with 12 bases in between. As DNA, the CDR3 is TGTGCCAGCAGCTTATCGGACCCGGGGGAGCAGTACTTC. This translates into CASSLSDPGEQYF.

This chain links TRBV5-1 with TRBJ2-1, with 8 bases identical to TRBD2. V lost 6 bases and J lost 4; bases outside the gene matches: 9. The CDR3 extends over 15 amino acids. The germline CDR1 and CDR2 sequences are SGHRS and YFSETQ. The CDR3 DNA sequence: TGCGCCAGCACCCTAGCGGGTGAGGGGTACAATGAGCAGTTCTTC. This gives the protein CASTLAGEGYNEQFF.

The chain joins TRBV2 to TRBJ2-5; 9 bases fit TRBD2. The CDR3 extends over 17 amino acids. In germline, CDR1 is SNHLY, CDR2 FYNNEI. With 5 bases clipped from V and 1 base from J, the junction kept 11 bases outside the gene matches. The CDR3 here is CASSHRQSGGPQETQYF. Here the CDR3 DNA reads TGTGCCAGCAGTCACCGTCAAAGCGGGGGGCCCCAAGAGACCCAGTACTTC. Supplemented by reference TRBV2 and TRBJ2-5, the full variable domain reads EPEVTQTPSHQVTQMGQEVILRCVPISNHLYFYWYRQILGQKVEFLVSFYNNEISEKSEIFDDQFSVERPDGSNFTLKIRSTKLEDSAMYFCASSHRQSGGPQETQYFGPGTRLLVL.

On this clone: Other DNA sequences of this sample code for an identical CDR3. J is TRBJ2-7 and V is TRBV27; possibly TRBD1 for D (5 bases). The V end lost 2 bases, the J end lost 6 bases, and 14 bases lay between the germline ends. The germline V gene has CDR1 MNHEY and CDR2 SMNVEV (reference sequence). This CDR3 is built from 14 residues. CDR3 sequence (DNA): TGTGCCAGCAGTTTAGGGCAGGGCCTTCGCGAGCAGTACTTC. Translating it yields CASSLGQGLREQYF.